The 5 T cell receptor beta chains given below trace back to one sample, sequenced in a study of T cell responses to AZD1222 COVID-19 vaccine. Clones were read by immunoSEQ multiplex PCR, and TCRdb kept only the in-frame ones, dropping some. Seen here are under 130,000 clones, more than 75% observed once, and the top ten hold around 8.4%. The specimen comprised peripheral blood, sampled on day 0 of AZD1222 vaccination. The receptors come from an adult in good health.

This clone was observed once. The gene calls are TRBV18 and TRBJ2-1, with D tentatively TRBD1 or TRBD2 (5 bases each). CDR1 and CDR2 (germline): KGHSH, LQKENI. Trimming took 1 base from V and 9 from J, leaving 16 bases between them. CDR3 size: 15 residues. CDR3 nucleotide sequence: TGTGCCAGCTCACCACGAGCTAGTGGGGACGGTGAGCAGTTCTTC. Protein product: CASSPRASGDGEQFF. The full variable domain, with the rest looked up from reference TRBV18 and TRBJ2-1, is NAGVMQNPRHLVRRRGQEARLRCSPMKGHSHVYWYRQLPEEGLKFMVYLQKENIIDESGMPKERFSAEFPKEGPSILRIQQVVRGDSAAYFCASSPRASGDGEQFFGPGTRLTVL.

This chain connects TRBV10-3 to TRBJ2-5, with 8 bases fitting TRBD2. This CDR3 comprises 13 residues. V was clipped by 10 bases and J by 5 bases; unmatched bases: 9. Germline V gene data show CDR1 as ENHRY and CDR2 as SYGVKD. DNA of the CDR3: TGTGCCACACAGCGGGGGCCCGAGGAGACCCAGTACTTC. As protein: CATQRGPEETQYF.

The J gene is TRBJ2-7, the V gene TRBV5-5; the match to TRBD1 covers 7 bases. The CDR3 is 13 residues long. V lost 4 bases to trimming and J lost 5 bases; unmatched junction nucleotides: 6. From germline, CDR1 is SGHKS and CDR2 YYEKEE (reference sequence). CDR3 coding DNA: TGTGCCAGCAGCCAGACAGGGTTCAACGAGCAGTACTTC. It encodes CASSQTGFNEQYF.

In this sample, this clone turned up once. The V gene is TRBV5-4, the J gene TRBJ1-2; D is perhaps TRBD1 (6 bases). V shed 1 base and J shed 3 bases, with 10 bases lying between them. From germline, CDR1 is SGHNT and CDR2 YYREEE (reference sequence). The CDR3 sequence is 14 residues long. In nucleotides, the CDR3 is TGTGCCAGCAGCTTGTCGTGGACAGACTATGGCTACACCTTC. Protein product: CASSLSWTDYGYTF.

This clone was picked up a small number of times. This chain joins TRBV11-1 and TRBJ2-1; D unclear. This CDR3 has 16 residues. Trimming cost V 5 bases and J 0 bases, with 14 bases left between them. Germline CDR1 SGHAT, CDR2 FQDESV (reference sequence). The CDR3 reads CASSLVQVSSYNEQFF. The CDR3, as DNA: TGTGCCAGCAGCCTAGTCCAGGTCAGCTCCTACAATGAGCAGTTCTTC.